Below, 20 T cell receptor beta chains from the same sample are listed, as sequenced in a study of vaccination and CD4 T cells after COVID-19. Treatment given: roughly 10-day PBMC culture with coronavirus spike peptide pools or control peptides (ViraFEST assay). Antigens for these TCRs are unknown. With the Oncomine TCR Beta short-read assay, DNA from cultured CD4+ T cells was sequenced. Using its own MiXCR run on the PCR reads, TCRdb lists one record per CDR3 protein. The sample contains roughly 16,000 distinct CDR3 sequences, 44% of which appear only once. Sequenced: CD4+ T cells from blood, cultured in vitro. The receptors stem from a human donor who had recovered from COVID-19.

This clonotype was counted a few times. This chain uses TRBV2 with TRBJ1-1; D is unclear. CDR1 is SNHLY and CDR2 is FYNNEI in the germline V gene. The CDR3 has 13 residues. V dropped 5 bases and J dropped 5 bases, with 12 bases sitting between them. CDR3 nucleotides: TGTGCCAGCAGTTTGCGGGTTGGTACTGAAGCTTTCTTT. Translation: CASSLRVGTEAFF.

The chain has TRBV11-2 and TRBJ2-5; TRBD2 agrees at 7 bases. Looked up from germline, CDR1 is SGHAT and CDR2 is FQNNGV. V lost 9 bases to trimming and J lost 2 bases; unmatched junction nucleotides: 12. The CDR3 covers 15 residues. The CDR3 coding sequence is TGTGCCAGTCGACTGGGGGGGGTATTACAAGAGACCCAGTACTTC. As protein: CASRLGGVLQETQYF.

There are a few counts of this clonotype. J is TRBJ2-2 and V is TRBV20-1; TRBD2 is a possible D gene (7 bases). The ends were cut back, 3 bases at V and 3 bases at J, with 17 bases in the middle. The CDR3 has 16 amino acids. CDR1 is DFQATT, CDR2 SNEGSKA, per germline (reference sequence). This CDR3 reads CSASLGGGGDTGELFF. The CDR3 DNA sequence: TGCAGTGCTAGTCTCGGGGGAGGGGGGGACACCGGGGAGCTGTTTTTT.

V usage is TRBV5-6 and J usage is TRBJ2-5; unclear D gene. The CDR3 sequence is 13 residues long. Germline V CDR1 and CDR2: SGHDT, YYEEEE. V lost 4 bases and J lost 5, with 12 bases in between. CDR3 protein: CASSRITGETQYF. The CDR3 region has the DNA TGTGCCAGCAGCCGCATTACCGGGGAGACCCAGTACTTC.

The V gene is TRBV5-1, the J gene TRBJ2-3; D gene ambiguous. The CDR3 contains 13 residues. Germline CDR1 reads SGHRS; CDR2 reads YFSETQ. V dropped 3 bases and J dropped 0 bases, with 5 bases sitting between them. CDR3 sequence reads: CASSSVSTDTQYF. CDR3 DNA sequence: TGCGCCAGCAGCTCCGTTAGCACAGATACGCAGTATTTT.

CDR3 loop: CSARENTGGMSYTF. The DNA for the CDR3 is TGCAGTGCTAGAGAGAATACAGGTGGTATGAGCTACACCTTC. The V gene is TRBV20-1, the J gene TRBJ1-2; a weak D match, TRBD1 (5 bases). V lost 0 bases and J lost 9, with 17 bases in between. Germline lookup yields CDR1 DFQATT and CDR2 SNEGSKA (reference sequence). CDR3 length equals 14 residues.

As to this clonotype: Sequence at one end of the junction differs from germline and may be a read error. V is TRBV7-8 and J is TRBJ2-3, with a tentative D call TRBD2 (5 bases). CDR3 size: 13 residues. CDR1 SGHVS and CDR2 FQNEAQ come from the germline V gene. This chain's CDR3 is CASTLGGTDTQYF. In DNA form, the CDR3 reads TGTGCCAGCACCTTAGGAGGTACGGATACGCAGTATTTT.

The chain recombines TRBV6-4 with TRBJ2-2; TRBD2 might be the D (6 bases). Germline CDR1 is MRHNA and CDR2 is SNTAGT. CDR3 length: 15 amino acids. The germline V and J ends were trimmed by 5 bases and 5 bases, with 15 bases remaining between them. The CDR3: CASSLEGGGTGELFF. The DNA for the CDR3 is TGTGCCAGCAGTCTGGAGGGAGGCGGAACCGGGGAGCTGTTTTTT.

In this sample, this clonotype turned up a few times. The chain couples TRBV4-1 to TRBJ1-5; D remains unclear. Trimming removed 4 bases at V and 0 bases at J, with 10 bases between. The CDR3 is 15 residues long. The germline V gene encodes CDR1 MGHRA and CDR2 YSYEKL. CDR3 sequence reads: CASSPNFVSNQPQHF. CDR3 DNA: TGCGCCAGCAGCCCGAATTTTGTTAGCAATCAGCCCCAGCATTTT.

This clonotype was seen only a few times. The chain joins TRBV19 to TRBJ2-2; no reliable D call. Trimming removed 7 bases from V and 2 bases from J, with 11 bases in between. The V gene's germline CDR1 is LNHDA and CDR2 SQIVND (reference sequence). The CDR3 spans 14 residues. DNA for the CDR3: TGTGCCAGTAAAAGGCAGGAAAACACCGGGGAGCTGTTTTTT. Its protein product is CASKRQENTGELFF.

The CDR3 DNA reads TGTGCCAGCAGCTTCGGACAGAACACTGAAGCTTTCTTT. Its protein is CASSFGQNTEAFF. This chain connects TRBV11-2 to TRBJ1-1; D might be TRBD1 (5 bases). The germline V gene encodes CDR1 SGHAT and CDR2 FQNNGV. The CDR3 is 13 residues long. Trimming shortened V by 3 bases and J by 1 base, and 6 bases separated the two germline ends.

This rearrangement joins TRBV5-1 to TRBJ1-2; 8 bases map to TRBD1. J gave up 4 bases and V 0 bases, and 2 bases lay outside the gene matches. The germline CDR1 and CDR2 sequences are SGHRS and YFSETQ. This CDR3 comprises 14 residues. CDR3 nucleotide sequence: TGCGCCAGCAGCTTGGACGACAGGGGCTATGGCTACACCTTC. Protein: CASSLDDRGYGYTF.

This clonotype was counted only a few times. This sequence joins TRBV6-1 and TRBJ1-6; possible D gene TRBD1, 5 bases. This CDR3 contains 20 residues. Trimming removed 6 bases from V and 10 bases from J, with 34 bases in between. Germline loops: CDR1 MNHNS, CDR2 SASEGT. CDR3 sequence (DNA): TGTGCCAGCAGGAGCCCTTCTCGGGGGGTAGGACTTTCACCGAGATCACCCCTCCACTTT. This translates into CASRSPSRGVGLSPRSPLHF.

This sequence joins TRBV25-1 and TRBJ2-3; no clear D. Trimming cost V 4 bases and J 5 bases, with 16 bases left between them. CDR3 size: 15 residues. Germline CDR1 reads MGHDK; CDR2 reads SYGVNS. The chain's CDR3 is CASSGQLSAGDTQYF. CDR3 DNA sequence: TGTGCCAGCAGTGGGCAGCTATCCGCCGGAGATACGCAGTATTTT.

The chain has TRBV6-1 and TRBJ2-7, with a possible D match to TRBD2 (6 bases). The CDR3 consists of 14 residues. Trimming pared 5 bases from V and 6 bases from J, leaving 17 bases between. Per germline, CDR1 MNHNS and CDR2 SASEGT. CDR3 sequence reads: CASSRAPGRGEQYF. CDR3 in DNA: TGTGCCAGCAGTCGGGCCCCCGGGAGAGGCGAGCAGTACTTC.

This clonotype was counted only a few times. The rearrangement joins TRBV6-1 to TRBJ2-3, with 10 positions matching TRBD2. Per the germline V gene, CDR1 is MNHNS and CDR2 is SASEGT. The CDR3 contains 14 residues. V lost 4 bases to trimming and J lost 4 bases; unmatched junction nucleotides: 2. The CDR3 sequence is CASSVLAGADTQYF. The DNA for the CDR3 is TGTGCCAGCAGTGTTCTAGCGGGAGCAGATACGCAGTATTTT.

Details on this clonotype: Just one base apart from a much larger clone, this may be a read error. This chain connects TRBV6-2 or TRBV6-3 to TRBJ2-3, with 7 nucleotides matching TRBD2. The V gene's germline CDR1 is MNHEY and CDR2 SVGEGT. The CDR3 is made up of 15 amino acids. The CDR3 is CASSYGGSLGDMQYF. In nucleotides, the CDR3 is TGTGCCAGCAGTTATGGCGGGAGTTTAGGAGATATGCAGTATTTT.

The chain links TRBV20-1 to TRBJ1-5; 9 nucleotides agree with TRBD1. The V segment lost 6 bases and the J segment 6 bases; nucleotides outside the gene matches: 6. The CDR3 is 13 amino acids. Per the germline V gene, CDR1 is DFQATT and CDR2 is SNEGSKA (reference sequence). CDR3: CSAHRGPGQPQHF. The DNA for the CDR3 is TGCAGTGCACACAGGGGGCCCGGTCAGCCCCAGCATTTT.

This clonotype was counted between two and nine times. This chain links TRBV20-1 with TRBJ1-5; TRBD1 might be the D (5 bases). V was trimmed by 4 bases and J by 0 bases, leaving 16 bases between them. CDR1 DFQATT and CDR2 SNEGSKA come from the germline V gene (reference sequence). The CDR3 contains 16 residues. As DNA, the CDR3 is TGCAGTGCTAACAAAGACAGTGGAAATAGCAATCAGCCCCAGCATTTT. Translating it yields CSANKDSGNSNQPQHF.

A few counts support this clonotype. V and J are TRBV6-4 and TRBJ1-6; no definite D call. Germline V gene data show CDR1 as MRHNA and CDR2 as SNTAGT. The CDR3 extends over 13 amino acids. V was trimmed by 3 bases and J by 8 bases, leaving 8 bases between them. The CDR3 protein is CASSEEVHSPLHF. The CDR3 DNA follows: TGTGCCAGCAGTGAGGAAGTACATTCACCCCTCCACTTT.